One and the same sample provided the 25 T cell receptor beta chains below, sequenced in a study of blood T cell repertoires in COVID-19. TCRdb keeps only in-frame clones here, not all; method: immunoSEQ multiplex PCR. The data contain approximately 85,000 clones, 75% to 90% of them seen just once; the ten biggest clones take up 25% to 30%. Material for sequencing was peripheral blood. Receptor source: a man aged 45-65 years with active or convalescent COVID-19.

On this clone: The identical CDR3 is also encoded by other nucleotide sequences in the sample. This sequence joins TRBV5-4 and TRBJ2-5; TRBD2 is a possible D gene (6 bases). The CDR3 spans 14 residues. Between the trimmed V and J ends, which lost 0 bases and 2 bases, there was a span of 8 bases. Looked up from germline, CDR1 is SGHNT and CDR2 is YYREEE (reference sequence). DNA for the CDR3: TGTGCCAGCAGCTTGGCCGGGACTCAAGAGACCCAGTACTTC. Amino acid sequence: CASSLAGTQETQYF. The full variable domain, in which reference TRBV5-4 and TRBJ2-5 provide the parts outside the CDR3, is ETGVTQSPTHLIKTRGQQVTLRCSSQSGHNTVSWYQQALGQGPQFIFQYYREEENGRGNFPPRFSGLQFPNYSSELNVNALELDDSALYLCASSLAGTQETQYFGPGTRLLVL.

This clone occurred once. The junction departs from germline at one end; a sequencing error may be responsible. The rearrangement uses TRBV3-1 (or the pseudogene TRBV3-2) and TRBJ2-7; 7 nucleotides match TRBD1. Germline CDR1 LGHDT, CDR2 YNNKEL (reference sequence). This CDR3 is built from 12 residues. CDR3 DNA: TGTGCCAGCAGGACATACCGGGACAGCCTCCACTTC. Translating it yields CASRTYRDSLHF.

The chain recombines TRBV6-5 with TRBJ1-6; no definite D call. The length of the CDR3 is 15 residues. CDR1 and CDR2 (germline): MNHEY, SVGAGI. With 0 bases removed from V and 8 bases from J, the gap between germline ends came to 11 bases. This CDR3 is CASSYSRGSDSPLHF. Written as DNA, the CDR3 is TGTGCCAGCAGTTACTCCCGGGGTAGCGATTCACCCCTCCACTTT.

This chain connects TRBV5-4 to TRBJ2-1; D is ambiguous. V lost 0 bases and J lost 8, with 6 bases in between. The CDR3 length is 12 residues. CDR1 SGHNT and CDR2 YYREEE come from the germline V gene (reference sequence). The CDR3 nucleotides read TGTGCCAGCAGCTTGGACAGCTATGAGCAGTTCTTC. It translates to CASSLDSYEQFF. Combining the CDR3 with reference TRBV5-4 and TRBJ2-1 gives the whole variable domain ETGVTQSPTHLIKTRGQQVTLRCSSQSGHNTVSWYQQALGQGPQFIFQYYREEENGRGNFPPRFSGLQFPNYSSELNVNALELDDSALYLCASSLDSYEQFFGPGTRLTVL.

The chain combines TRBV6-1 with TRBJ2-7, with no clear D. Germline V CDR1 and CDR2: MNHNS, SASEGT. The germline V and J ends were trimmed by 7 bases and 1 base, with 11 bases remaining between them. This CDR3 region has 13 residues. Here the CDR3 DNA reads TGTGCCAGCAACTCCTCCCCATCCTACGAGCAGTACTTC. Translation gives CASNSSPSYEQYF.

The chain carries TRBV7-8 and TRBJ1-2, with 10 positions matching TRBD1. CDR3 length equals 15 residues. Germline values: CDR1 SGHVS, CDR2 FQNEAQ. Trimming at V came to 5 bases and at J to 1 base, leaving 4 bases not matched to a gene. CDR3 region: CASSLGQGLNYGYTF. CDR3 nucleotides: TGTGCCAGCAGCCTGGGACAGGGGCTTAACTATGGCTACACCTTC.

The rearrangement links TRBV4-3 to TRBJ2-2; the match to TRBD1 covers 8 bases. Germline V gene sequence: CDR1 LGHNA, CDR2 YSLEER. V gave up 3 bases and J gave up 1 base; unmatched junction bases: 1. CDR3 length: 15 amino acids. CDR3 bases: TGCGCCAGCAGCCAGGGGACAGGGAACACCGGGGAGCTGTTTTTT. Translation gives CASSQGTGNTGELFF.

The chain couples TRBV3-1 (or the pseudogene TRBV3-2) to TRBJ1-6, with a tentative D call TRBD1 (5 bases). Per the germline V gene, CDR1 is LGHDT and CDR2 is YNNKEL (reference sequence). V was shortened by 1 base and J by 7 bases, with 8 bases between the two germline ends. This CDR3 spans 14 amino acids. The CDR3 protein is CASSQAGNNSPLHF. CDR3 DNA: TGTGCCAGCAGCCAAGCAGGGAACAATTCACCCCTCCACTTT.

The chain couples TRBV5-1 to TRBJ1-4; 7 bases line up with TRBD1. Germline CDR1 and CDR2: SGHRS and YFSETQ. This CDR3 is built from 16 residues. Trimming removed 0 bases from V and 8 bases from J; junction bases left unmatched: 10. The CDR3, as DNA: TGCGCCAGCAGCTTGGGACTCAGGGGGATTGGAGAAAAACTGTTTTTT. It yields the protein CASSLGLRGIGEKLFF. The full variable domain, completed using reference TRBV5-1 and TRBJ1-4, is KAGVTQTPRYLIKTRGQQVTLSCSPISGHRSVSWYQQTPGQGLQFLFEYFSETQRNKGNFPGRFSGRQFSNSRSEMNVSTLELGDSALYLCASSLGLRGIGEKLFFGSGTQLSVL.

The chain is built from TRBV13 and TRBJ2-5, with D possibly matching TRBD2 (6 bases). V lost 4 bases and J 2 bases, leaving 17 bases between the germline ends. Germline-derived CDR1 and CDR2 are PRHDT and FYEKMQ (reference sequence). The CDR3 is 16 residues long. This CDR3 reads CASSSINGTQQETQYF. CDR3 in DNA: TGTGCCAGCAGCTCCATCAACGGGACTCAGCAAGAGACCCAGTACTTC.

V usage is TRBV29-1 and J usage is TRBJ2-7; 8 nucleotides align to TRBD1. After removal of 2 bases from V and 7 bases from J, the junction contained 10 bases not matched to a gene. Looked up from germline, CDR1 is SQVTM and CDR2 is ANQGSEA. The CDR3 loop spans 14 amino acids. Here the CDR3 reads CSVERQGARGEQYF. The DNA of the CDR3 is TGCAGCGTTGAAAGGCAGGGGGCGCGTGGGGAGCAGTACTTC.

The CDR3 is CASYPRPVCTYEQYF. CDR3 nucleotides: TGTGCCAGTTACCCTCGCCCAGTTTGTACCTACGAGCAGTACTTC. The chain couples TRBV6-6 to TRBJ2-7; D is unresolved. CDR3 length: 15 amino acids. The germline V gene has CDR1 MNHNY and CDR2 SVGAGI (reference sequence). The V end lost 9 bases, the J end lost 2 bases, and 20 bases lay between the germline ends.

The chain links TRBV19 to TRBJ2-6, with D possibly TRBD1 on 5 matching bases. This CDR3 is 15 amino acids long. The germline gives CDR1 LNHDA, CDR2 SQIVND (reference sequence). With 5 bases removed from V and 0 bases from J, the gap between germline ends came to 8 bases. Here the CDR3 reads CASSLDSSGANVLTF. For the CDR3, the DNA is TGTGCCAGTAGTCTCGACAGCTCTGGGGCCAACGTCCTGACTTTC. Using reference TRBV19 and TRBJ2-6 for the parts outside the CDR3, the full variable domain is DGGITQSPKYLFRKEGQNVTLSCEQNLNHDAMYWYRQDPGQGLRLIYYSQIVNDFQKGDIAEGYSVSREKKESFPLTVTSAQKNPTAFYLCASSLDSSGANVLTFGAGSRLTVL.

V usage is TRBV19 and J usage is TRBJ1-6, with 9 nucleotides matching TRBD1. V gave up 3 bases and J gave up 10 bases; unmatched junction bases: 10. Germline CDR1 and CDR2: LNHDA and SQIVND (reference sequence). CDR3 length: 16 residues. CDR3 region: CASSILAGQGGSPLHF. The DNA of the CDR3 is TGTGCCAGTAGTATTCTCGCGGGACAGGGAGGCTCACCCCTCCACTTT.

This clone was recorded only once. The DNA for the CDR3 is TGTGCCAGCAGTTACTCCTTAGATACCGGGACAGGGTATCCCGGGGAGCTGTTTTTT. Its protein is CASSYSLDTGTGYPGELFF. The genes are TRBV6-2 or TRBV6-3 and TRBJ2-2, with 9 bases matching TRBD1. The junction had 14 bases not matched to a gene; V was cut back by 0 bases and J by 6 bases. The germline V gene has CDR1 MNHEY and CDR2 SVGEGT. The CDR3 has 19 residues.

The rearrangement joins TRBV28 to TRBJ2-5; 9 bases match TRBD1. V gave up 1 base and J gave up 5 bases; unmatched junction bases: 5. The CDR3 totals 15 residues. Germline-derived CDR1 and CDR2 are MDHEN and SYDVKM. CDR3 sequence: CASSLSGDRVETQYF. The CDR3 region has the DNA TGTGCCAGCAGTTTATCCGGGGACAGGGTGGAGACCCAGTACTTC.

The chain recombines TRBV2 with TRBJ1-5; 9 bases line up with TRBD1. This CDR3 contains 14 residues. V was clipped by 8 bases and J by 5 bases; unmatched bases: 7. Germline V gives CDR1 SNHLY, CDR2 FYNNEI. CDR3 nucleotide sequence: TGTGCCAGCGGGGGACAGGGTAGGGATCAGCCCCAGCATTTT. Its protein product is CASGGQGRDQPQHF.

This rearrangement joins TRBV19 to TRBJ2-3; no definite D call. CDR1 and CDR2 (germline): LNHDA, SQIVND (reference sequence). The CDR3 loop spans 19 amino acids. The V and J ends lost 5 bases and 1 base respectively, with 25 bases between them. The CDR3 region has the DNA TGTGCCAGTAGTCTAAACACCGACAACGGCCCCCTTGGCACAGATACGCAGTATTTT. Translated, it gives CASSLNTDNGPLGTDTQYF.

V is TRBV3-1 (or the pseudogene TRBV3-2) and J is TRBJ1-2; tentative D call: TRBD1 (5 bases). The V gene lost 2 bases and the J gene lost 5 bases, with 9 bases spanning the gap. CDR3 length: 13 residues. Germline values: CDR1 LGHDT, CDR2 YNNKEL (reference sequence). The CDR3 region is CASSQPDRYGYTF. In DNA form, the CDR3 reads TGTGCCAGCAGCCAACCCGACAGATATGGCTACACCTTC.

The V and J genes are TRBV19 and TRBJ1-2; D remains unclear. This CDR3 region has 15 residues. Germline CDR1 is LNHDA and CDR2 is SQIVND (reference sequence). V lost 5 bases, J lost 3 bases, and 16 bases lay in between. The CDR3 DNA follows: TGTGCCAGTAGTGCCCAAAGAATAGAGTACTATGGCTACACCTTC. It encodes CASSAQRIEYYGYTF.

The chain uses TRBV5-5 and TRBJ2-7; 10 bases map to TRBD1. V shed 0 bases and J 2 bases; nucleotides not matched to a gene: 5. This CDR3 has 16 amino acids. CDR1 and CDR2 from the germline V gene are SGHKS and YYEKEE (reference sequence). The CDR3 region has the DNA TGTGCCAGCAGCTTGGTCCCGACAGGGGGCACCTACGAGCAGTACTTC. Protein sequence: CASSLVPTGGTYEQYF.

V usage is TRBV5-1 and J usage is TRBJ2-1; 8 nucleotides agree with TRBD2. Trimming removed 4 bases from V and 15 bases from J; junction bases left unmatched: 12. This CDR3 has 13 residues. The germline V gene encodes CDR1 SGHRS and CDR2 YFSETQ. CDR3 nucleotides: TGCGCCAGCAGCCTGGGGCAGGAGCGGGAGTGGTTCTTC. Protein: CASSLGQEREWFF.

The chain uses TRBV6-4 and TRBJ2-1; D is unresolved. V was pared by 0 bases and J by 6 bases, with 15 bases between. The CDR3 is 16 residues long. CDR1 and CDR2 from the germline V gene are MRHNA and SNTAGT. The chain's CDR3 is CASSDSPLGGPNEQFF. In nucleotides, the CDR3 is TGTGCCAGCAGTGACTCCCCCCTGGGTGGGCCCAATGAGCAGTTCTTC.

The V gene is TRBV3-1 (or the pseudogene TRBV3-2), the J gene TRBJ1-1; weak D call: TRBD1 (5 bases). Per the germline V gene, CDR1 is LGHDT and CDR2 is YNNKEL (reference sequence). V lost 2 bases to trimming and J lost 4 bases, with 8 bases between them. This CDR3 is built from 13 residues. The CDR3 here is CASSQMTATEAFF. The CDR3 DNA reads TGTGCCAGCAGCCAAATGACAGCCACTGAAGCTTTCTTT.

V is TRBV28 and J is TRBJ1-3; D gene uncertain. There are 12 residues in the CDR3. V shed 6 bases and J shed 3 bases, with 6 bases lying between them. The germline gives CDR1 MDHEN, CDR2 SYDVKM. CDR3 protein: CASSYRGNTIYF. Written as DNA, the CDR3 is TGTGCCAGCAGCTACCGTGGAAACACCATATATTTT.